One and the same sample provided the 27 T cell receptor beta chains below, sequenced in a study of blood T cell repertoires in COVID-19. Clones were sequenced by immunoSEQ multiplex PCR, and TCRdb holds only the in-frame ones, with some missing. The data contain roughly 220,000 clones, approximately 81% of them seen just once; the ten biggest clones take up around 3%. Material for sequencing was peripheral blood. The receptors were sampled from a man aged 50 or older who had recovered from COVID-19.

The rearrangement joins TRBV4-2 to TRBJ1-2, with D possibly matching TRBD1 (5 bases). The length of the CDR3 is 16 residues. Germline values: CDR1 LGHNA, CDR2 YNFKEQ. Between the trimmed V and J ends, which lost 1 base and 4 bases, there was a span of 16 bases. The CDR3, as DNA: TGTGCCAGCAGCCAAGGCGGGGGACTCCAGCGCTATGGCTACACCTTC. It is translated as CASSQGGGLQRYGYTF.

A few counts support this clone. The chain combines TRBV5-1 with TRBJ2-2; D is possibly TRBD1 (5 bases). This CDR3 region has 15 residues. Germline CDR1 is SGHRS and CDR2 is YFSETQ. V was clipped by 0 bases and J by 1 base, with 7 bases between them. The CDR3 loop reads CASSLAGMNTGELFF. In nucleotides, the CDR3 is TGCGCCAGCAGCTTGGCAGGGATGAACACCGGGGAGCTGTTTTTT.

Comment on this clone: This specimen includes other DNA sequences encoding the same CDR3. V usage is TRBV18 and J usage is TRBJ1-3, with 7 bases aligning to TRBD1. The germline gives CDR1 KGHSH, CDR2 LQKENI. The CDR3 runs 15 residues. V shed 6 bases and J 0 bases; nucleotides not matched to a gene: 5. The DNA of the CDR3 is TGTGCCAGCTCGCCAACAGGGGCCTCTGGAAACACCATATATTTT. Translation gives CASSPTGASGNTIYF.

CDR3 amino acids: CASSLTTGLGRSYEQYF. The CDR3, as DNA: TGTGCCAGCAGTCTTACGACGGGACTAGGACGGTCCTACGAGCAGTACTTC. V is TRBV28 and J is TRBJ2-7, with TRBD2 identical over 8 bases. V trimming: 5 bases; J trimming: 1 base; junction bases outside the gene matches: 13. The CDR3 contains 17 residues. CDR1 is MDHEN and CDR2 is SYDVKM in the germline V gene.

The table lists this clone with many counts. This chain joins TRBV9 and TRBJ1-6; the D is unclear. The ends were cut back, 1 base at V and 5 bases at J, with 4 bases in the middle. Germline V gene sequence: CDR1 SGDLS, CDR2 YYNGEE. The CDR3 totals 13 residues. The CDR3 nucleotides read TGTGCCAGCAGCGTAACAGATAATTCACCCCTCCACTTT. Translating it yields CASSVTDNSPLHF.

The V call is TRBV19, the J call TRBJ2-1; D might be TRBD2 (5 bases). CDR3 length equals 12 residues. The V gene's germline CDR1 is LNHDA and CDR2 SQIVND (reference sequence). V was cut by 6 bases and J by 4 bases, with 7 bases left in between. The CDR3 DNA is TGTGCCAGTAGAACTAGTTACAATGAGCAGTTCTTC. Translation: CASRTSYNEQFF. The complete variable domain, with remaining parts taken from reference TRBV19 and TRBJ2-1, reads DGGITQSPKYLFRKEGQNVTLSCEQNLNHDAMYWYRQDPGQGLRLIYYSQIVNDFQKGDIAEGYSVSREKKESFPLTVTSAQKNPTAFYLCASRTSYNEQFFGPGTRLTVL.

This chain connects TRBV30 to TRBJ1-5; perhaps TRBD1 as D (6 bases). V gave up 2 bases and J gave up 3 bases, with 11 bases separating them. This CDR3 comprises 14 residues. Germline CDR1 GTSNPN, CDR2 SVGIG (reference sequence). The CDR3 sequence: CAWSLGQSNQPQHF. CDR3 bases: TGTGCCTGGAGTCTCGGACAGTCCAATCAGCCCCAGCATTTT.

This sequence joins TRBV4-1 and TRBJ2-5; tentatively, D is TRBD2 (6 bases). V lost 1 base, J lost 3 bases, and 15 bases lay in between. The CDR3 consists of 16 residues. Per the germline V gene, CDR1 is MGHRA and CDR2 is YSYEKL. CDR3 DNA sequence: TGCGCCAGCAGCCAAGGGCCTCGGACTACCGAAGAGACCCAGTACTTC. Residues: CASSQGPRTTEETQYF.

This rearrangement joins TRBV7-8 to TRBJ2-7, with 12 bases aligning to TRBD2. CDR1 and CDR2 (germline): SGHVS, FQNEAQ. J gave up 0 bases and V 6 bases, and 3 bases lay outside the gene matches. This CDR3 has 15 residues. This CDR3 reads CASRVTSGSSYEQYF. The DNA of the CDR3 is TGTGCCAGCAGAGTGACTAGCGGGAGCTCCTACGAGCAGTACTTC.

This chain's CDR3 is CASSHQRDSYEQYF. CDR3 coding DNA: TGCGCCAGCAGCCACCAAAGGGACAGCTACGAGCAGTACTTC. The genes are TRBV4-1 and TRBJ2-7; 7 bases agree with TRBD1. This CDR3 spans 14 amino acids. Trimming removed 3 bases from V and 3 bases from J; junction bases left unmatched: 5. In germline, CDR1 is MGHRA, CDR2 YSYEKL.

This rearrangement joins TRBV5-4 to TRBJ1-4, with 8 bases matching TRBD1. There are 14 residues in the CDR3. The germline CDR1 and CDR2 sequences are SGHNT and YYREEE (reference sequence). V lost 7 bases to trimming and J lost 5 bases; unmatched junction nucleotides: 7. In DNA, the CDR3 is TGTGCCAGCTCATACAGGGGGGAGAATGAAAAACTGTTTTTT. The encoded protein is CASSYRGENEKLFF.

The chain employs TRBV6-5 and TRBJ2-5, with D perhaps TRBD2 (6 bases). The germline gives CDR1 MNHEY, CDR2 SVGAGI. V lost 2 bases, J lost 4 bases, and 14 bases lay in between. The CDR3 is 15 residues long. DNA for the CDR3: TGTGCCAGCAGTTACACCTGGGGTAGCGGAGAGACCCAGTACTTC. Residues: CASSYTWGSGETQYF.

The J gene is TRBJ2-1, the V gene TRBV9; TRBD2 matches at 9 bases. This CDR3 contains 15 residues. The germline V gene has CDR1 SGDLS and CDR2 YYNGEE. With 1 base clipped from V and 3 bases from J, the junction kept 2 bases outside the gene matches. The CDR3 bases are TGTGCCAGCAGCGTAAGAGCGGGGGGCTACAATGAGCAGTTCTTC. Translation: CASSVRAGGYNEQFF.

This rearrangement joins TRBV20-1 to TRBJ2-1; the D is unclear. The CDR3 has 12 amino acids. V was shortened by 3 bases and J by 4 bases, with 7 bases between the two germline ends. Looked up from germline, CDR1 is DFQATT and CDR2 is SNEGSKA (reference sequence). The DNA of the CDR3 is TGCAGTGCTAGTCCTAGGTACAATGAGCAGTTCTTC. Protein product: CSASPRYNEQFF.

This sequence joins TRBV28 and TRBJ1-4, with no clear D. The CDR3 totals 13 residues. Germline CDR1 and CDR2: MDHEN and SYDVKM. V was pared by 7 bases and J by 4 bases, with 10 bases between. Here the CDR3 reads CASKGRLNEKLFF. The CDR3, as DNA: TGTGCCAGCAAAGGGAGGCTTAATGAAAAACTGTTTTTT.

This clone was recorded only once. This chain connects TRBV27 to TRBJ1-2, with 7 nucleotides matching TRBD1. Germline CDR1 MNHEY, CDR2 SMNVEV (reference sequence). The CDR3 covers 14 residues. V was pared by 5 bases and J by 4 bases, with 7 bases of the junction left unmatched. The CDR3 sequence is CASSMDRLFYGYTF. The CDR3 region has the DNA TGTGCCAGCAGTATGGACAGGCTCTTCTATGGCTACACCTTC.

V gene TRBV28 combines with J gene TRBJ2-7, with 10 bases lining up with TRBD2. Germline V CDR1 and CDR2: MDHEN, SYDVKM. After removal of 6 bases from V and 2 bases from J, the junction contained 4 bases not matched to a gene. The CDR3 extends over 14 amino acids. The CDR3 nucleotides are TGTGCCAGCAGGTGGACTAGCGGAACCTACGAGCAGTACTTC. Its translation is CASRWTSGTYEQYF. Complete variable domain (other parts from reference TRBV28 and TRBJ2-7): DVKVTQSSRYLVKRTGEKVFLECVQDMDHENMFWYRQDPGLGLRLIYFSYDVKMKEKGDIPEGYSVSREKKERFSLILESASTNQTSMYLCASRWTSGTYEQYFGPGTRLTVT.

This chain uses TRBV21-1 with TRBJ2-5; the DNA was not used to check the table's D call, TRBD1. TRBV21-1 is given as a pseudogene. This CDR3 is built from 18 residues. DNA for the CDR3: TGTGCCAGCAGCAAAGCTCGGCGGGGGACAGGGTGTCAAGAGACCCAGTACTTC. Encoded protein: CASSKARRGTGCQETQYF.

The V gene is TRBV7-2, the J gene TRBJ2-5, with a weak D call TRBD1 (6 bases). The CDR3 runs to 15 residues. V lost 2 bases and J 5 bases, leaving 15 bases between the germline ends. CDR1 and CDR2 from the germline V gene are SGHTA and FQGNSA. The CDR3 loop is CASSLSSGVHETQYF. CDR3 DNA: TGTGCCAGCAGCTTATCGTCAGGGGTGCACGAGACCCAGTACTTC.

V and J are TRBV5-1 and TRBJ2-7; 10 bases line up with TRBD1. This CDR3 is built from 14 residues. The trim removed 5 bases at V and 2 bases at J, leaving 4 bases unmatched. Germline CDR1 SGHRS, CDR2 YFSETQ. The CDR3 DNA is TGCGCCAGCAGTCGCGGACAGGGGGCCTACGAGCAGTACTTC. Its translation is CASSRGQGAYEQYF.

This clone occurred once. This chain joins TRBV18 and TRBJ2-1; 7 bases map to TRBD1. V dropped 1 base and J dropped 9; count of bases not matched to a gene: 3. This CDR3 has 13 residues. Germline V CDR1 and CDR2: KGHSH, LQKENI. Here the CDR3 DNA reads TGTGCCAGCTCACCACAGGGGGCCAGTGAGCAGTTCTTC. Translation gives CASSPQGASEQFF.

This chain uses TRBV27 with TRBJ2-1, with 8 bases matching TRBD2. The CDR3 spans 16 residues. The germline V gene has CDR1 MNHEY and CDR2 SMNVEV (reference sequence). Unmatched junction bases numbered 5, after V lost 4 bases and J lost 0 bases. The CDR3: CASSSGSGSSYNEQFF. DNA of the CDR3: TGTGCCAGCAGTTCGGGAAGCGGGAGCTCCTACAATGAGCAGTTCTTC.

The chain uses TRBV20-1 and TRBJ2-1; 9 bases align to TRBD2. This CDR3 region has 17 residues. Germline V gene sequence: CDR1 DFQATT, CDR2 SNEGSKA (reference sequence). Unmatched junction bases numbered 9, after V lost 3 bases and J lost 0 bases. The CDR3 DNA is TGCAGTGCTAGTAGCGGGAGCGAACTTCTCTCCTACAATGAGCAGTTCTTC. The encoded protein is CSASSGSELLSYNEQFF.

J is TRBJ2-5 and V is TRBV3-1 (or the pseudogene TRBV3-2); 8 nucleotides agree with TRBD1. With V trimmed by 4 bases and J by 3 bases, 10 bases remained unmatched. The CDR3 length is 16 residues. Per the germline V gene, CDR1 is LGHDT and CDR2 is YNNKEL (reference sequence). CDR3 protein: CASSPRTGSREETQYF. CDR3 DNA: TGTGCCAGCAGCCCGAGGACAGGGTCACGAGAAGAGACCCAGTACTTC.

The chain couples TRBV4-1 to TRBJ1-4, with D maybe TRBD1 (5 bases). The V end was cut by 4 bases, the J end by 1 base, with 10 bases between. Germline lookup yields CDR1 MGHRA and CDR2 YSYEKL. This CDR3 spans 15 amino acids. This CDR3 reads CASSPGKGTNEKLFF. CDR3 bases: TGCGCCAGCAGCCCAGGGAAGGGAACTAATGAAAAACTGTTTTTT.

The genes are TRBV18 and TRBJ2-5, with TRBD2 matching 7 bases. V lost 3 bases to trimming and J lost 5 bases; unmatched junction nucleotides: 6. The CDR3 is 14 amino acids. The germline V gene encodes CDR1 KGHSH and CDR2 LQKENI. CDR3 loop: CASSPPPGGETQYF. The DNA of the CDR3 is TGTGCCAGCTCACCCCCTCCCGGGGGGGAGACCCAGTACTTC.

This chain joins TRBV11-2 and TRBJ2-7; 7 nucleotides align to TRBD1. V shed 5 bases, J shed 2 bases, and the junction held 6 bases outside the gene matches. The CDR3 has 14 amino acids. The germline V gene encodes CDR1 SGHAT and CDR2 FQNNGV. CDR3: CASSIYRGPYEQYF. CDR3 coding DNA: TGTGCCAGCAGCATCTACAGGGGTCCCTACGAGCAGTACTTC. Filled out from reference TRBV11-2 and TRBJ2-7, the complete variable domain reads EAGVAQSPRYKIIEKRQSVAFWCNPISGHATLYWYQQILGQGPKLLIQFQNNGVVDDSQLPKDRFSAERLKGVDSTLKIQPAKLEDSAVYLCASSIYRGPYEQYFGPGTRLTVT.